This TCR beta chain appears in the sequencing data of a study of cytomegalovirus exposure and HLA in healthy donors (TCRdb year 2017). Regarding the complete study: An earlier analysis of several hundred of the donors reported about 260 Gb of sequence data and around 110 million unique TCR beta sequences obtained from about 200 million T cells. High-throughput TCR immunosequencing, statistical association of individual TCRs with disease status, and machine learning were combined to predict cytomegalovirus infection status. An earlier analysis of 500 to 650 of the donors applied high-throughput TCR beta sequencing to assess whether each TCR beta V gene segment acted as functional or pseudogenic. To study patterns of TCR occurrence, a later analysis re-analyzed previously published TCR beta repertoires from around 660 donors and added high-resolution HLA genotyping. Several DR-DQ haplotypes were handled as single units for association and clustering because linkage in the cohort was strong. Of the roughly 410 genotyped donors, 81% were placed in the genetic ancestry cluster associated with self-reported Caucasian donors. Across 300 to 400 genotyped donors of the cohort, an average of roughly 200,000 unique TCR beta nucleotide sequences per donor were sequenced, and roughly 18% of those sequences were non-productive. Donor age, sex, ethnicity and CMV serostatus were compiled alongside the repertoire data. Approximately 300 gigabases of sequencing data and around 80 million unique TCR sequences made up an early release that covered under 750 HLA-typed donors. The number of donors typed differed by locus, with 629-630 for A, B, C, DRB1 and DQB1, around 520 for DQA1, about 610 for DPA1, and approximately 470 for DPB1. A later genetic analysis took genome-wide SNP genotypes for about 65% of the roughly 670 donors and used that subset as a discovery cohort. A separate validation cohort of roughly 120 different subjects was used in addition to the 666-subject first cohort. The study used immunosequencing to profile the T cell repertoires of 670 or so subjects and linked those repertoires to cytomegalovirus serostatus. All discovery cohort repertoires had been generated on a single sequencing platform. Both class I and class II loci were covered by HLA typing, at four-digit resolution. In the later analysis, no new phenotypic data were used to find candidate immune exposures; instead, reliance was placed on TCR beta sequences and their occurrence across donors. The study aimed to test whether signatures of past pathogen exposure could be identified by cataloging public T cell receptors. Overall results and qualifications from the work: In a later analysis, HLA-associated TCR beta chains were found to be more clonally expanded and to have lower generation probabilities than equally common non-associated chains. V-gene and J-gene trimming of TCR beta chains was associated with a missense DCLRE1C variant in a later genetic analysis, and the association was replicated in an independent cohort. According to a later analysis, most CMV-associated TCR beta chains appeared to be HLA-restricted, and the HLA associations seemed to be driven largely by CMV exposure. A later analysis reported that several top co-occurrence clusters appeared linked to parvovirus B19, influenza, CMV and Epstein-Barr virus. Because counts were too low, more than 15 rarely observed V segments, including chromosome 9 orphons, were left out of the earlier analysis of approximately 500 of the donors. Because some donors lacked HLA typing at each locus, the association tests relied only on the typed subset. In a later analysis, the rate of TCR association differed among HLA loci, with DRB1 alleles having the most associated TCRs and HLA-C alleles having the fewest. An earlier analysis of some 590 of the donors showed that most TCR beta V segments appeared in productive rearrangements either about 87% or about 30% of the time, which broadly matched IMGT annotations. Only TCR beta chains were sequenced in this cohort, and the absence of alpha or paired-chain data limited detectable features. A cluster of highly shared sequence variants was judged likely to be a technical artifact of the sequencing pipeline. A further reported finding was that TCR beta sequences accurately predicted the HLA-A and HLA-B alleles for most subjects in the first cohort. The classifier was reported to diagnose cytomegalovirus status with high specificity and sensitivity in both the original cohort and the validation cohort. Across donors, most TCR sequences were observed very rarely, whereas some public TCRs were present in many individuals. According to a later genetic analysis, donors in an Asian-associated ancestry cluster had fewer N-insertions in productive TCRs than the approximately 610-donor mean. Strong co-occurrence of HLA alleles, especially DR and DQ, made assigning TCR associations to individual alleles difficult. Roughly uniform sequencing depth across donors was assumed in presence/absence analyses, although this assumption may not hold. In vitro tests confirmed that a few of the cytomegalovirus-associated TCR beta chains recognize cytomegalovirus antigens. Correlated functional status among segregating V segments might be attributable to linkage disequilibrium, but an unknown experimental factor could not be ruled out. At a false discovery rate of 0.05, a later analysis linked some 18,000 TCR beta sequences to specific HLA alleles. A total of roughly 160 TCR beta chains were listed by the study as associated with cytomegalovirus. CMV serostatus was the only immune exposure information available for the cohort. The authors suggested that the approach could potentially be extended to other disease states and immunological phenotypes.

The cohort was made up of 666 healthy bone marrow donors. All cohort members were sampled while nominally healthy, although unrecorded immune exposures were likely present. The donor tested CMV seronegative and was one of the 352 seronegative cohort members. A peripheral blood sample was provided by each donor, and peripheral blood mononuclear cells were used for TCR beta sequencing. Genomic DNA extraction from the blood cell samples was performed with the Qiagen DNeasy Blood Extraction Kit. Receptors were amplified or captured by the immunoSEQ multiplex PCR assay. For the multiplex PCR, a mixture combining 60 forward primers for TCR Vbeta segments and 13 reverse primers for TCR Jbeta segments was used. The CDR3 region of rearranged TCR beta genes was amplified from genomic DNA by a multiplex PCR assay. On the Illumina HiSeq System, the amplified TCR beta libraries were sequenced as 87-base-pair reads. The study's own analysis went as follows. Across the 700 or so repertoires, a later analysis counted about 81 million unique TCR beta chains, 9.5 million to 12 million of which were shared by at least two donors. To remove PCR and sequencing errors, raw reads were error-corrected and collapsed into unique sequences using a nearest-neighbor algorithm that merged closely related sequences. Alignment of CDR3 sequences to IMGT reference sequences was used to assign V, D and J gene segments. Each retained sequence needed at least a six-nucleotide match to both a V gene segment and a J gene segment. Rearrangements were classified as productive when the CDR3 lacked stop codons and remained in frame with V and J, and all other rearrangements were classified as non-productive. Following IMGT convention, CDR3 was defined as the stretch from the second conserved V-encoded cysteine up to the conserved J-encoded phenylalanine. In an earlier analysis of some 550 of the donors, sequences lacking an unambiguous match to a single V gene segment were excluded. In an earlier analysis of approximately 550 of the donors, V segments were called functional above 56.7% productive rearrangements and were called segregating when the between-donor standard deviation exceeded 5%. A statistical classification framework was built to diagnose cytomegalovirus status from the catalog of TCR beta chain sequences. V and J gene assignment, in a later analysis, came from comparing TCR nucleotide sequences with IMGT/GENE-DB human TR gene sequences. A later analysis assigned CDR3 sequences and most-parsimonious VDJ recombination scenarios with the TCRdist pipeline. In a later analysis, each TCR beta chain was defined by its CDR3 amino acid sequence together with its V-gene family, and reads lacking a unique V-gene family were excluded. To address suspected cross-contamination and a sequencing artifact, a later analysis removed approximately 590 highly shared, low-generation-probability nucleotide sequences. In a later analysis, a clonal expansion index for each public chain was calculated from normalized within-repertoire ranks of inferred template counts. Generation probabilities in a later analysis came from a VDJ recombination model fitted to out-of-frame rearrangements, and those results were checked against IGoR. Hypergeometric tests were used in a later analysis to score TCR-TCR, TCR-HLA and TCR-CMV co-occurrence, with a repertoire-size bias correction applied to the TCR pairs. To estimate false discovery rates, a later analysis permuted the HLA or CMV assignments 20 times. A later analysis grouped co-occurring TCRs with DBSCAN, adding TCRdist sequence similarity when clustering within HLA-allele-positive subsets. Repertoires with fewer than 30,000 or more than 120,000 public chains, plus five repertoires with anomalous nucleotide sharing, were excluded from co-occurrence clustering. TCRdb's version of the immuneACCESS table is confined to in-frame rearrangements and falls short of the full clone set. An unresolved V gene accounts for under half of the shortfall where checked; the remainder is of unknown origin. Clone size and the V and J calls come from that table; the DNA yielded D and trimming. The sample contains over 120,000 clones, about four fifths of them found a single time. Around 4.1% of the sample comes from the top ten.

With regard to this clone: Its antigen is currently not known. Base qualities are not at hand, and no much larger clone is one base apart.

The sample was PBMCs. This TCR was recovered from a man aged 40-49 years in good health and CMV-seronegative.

The encoded CDR3 is CASSGNLAGGPGELFF. The nucleotides read TGTGCCAGCAGCGGGAATTTGGCGGGGGGGCCCGGGGAGCTGTTTTTT. The rearranged segments are TRBV9 and TRBJ2-2; 9 bases in the junction line up with TRBD2. CDR1 is given as SGDLS and CDR2 as YYNGEE, both from the germline V gene. The CDR3 measures 16 amino acids from cysteine to phenylalanine. The DNA shown is the 48-base CDR3, in frame from base 1. Compared with germline, V lacks 3 bases and J lacks 6 bases; bases without a gene match: 9.